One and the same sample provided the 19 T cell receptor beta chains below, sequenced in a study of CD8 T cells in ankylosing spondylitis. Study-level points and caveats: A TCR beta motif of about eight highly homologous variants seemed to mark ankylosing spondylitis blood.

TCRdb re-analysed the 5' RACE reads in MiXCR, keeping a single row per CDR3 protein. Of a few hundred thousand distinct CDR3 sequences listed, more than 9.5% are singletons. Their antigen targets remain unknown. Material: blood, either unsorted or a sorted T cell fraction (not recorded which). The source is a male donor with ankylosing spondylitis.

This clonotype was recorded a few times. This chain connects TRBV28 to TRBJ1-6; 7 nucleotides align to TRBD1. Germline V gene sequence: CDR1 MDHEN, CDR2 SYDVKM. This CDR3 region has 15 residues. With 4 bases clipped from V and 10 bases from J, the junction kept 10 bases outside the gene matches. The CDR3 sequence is CASSSLEGAGSPLHF. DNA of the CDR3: TGTGCCAGCAGTTCCCTTGAGGGGGCGGGATCACCCCTCCACTTT.

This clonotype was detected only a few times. The CDR3 DNA reads as TGTGCCAGCAGACTGAGGGGAGGGGTAGAGACCCAGTACTTC. Encoded protein: CASRLRGGVETQYF. This chain connects TRBV12-3 or TRBV12-4 to TRBJ2-5, with TRBD2 matching over 7 bases. The ends lost 6 bases at V and 4 bases at J; junction bases unmatched: 8. The CDR3 totals 14 residues.

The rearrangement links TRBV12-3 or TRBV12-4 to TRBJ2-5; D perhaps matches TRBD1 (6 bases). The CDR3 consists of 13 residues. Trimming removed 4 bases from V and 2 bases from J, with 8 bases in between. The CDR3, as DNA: TGTGCCAGCAGTTGGACAGAACAAGAGACCCAGTACTTC. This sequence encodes CASSWTEQETQYF.

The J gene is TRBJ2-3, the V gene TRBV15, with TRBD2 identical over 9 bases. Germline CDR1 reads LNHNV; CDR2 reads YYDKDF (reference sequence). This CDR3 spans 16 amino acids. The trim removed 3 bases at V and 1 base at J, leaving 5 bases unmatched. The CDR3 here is CATSSRLADGTDTQYF. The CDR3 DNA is TGTGCCACCAGCAGCAGACTAGCGGACGGCACAGATACGCAGTATTTT.

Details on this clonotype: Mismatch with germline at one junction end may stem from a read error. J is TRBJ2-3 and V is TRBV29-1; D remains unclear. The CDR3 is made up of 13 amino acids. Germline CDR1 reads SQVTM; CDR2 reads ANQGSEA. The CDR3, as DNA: TGCAGCGCTGAATCGGACAGCACAGATACGCAGTATTTT. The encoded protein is CSAESDSTDTQYF.

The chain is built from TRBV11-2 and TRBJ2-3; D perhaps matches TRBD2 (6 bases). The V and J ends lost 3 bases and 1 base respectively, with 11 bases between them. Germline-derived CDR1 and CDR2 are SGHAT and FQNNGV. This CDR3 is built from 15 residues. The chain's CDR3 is CASSLWRDGTDTQYF. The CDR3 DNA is TGTGCCAGCAGCTTGTGGCGGGACGGCACAGATACGCAGTATTTT.

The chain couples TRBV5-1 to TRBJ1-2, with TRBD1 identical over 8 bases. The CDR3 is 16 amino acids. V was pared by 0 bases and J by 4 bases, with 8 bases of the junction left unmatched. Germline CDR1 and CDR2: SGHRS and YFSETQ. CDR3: CASSLDPGTGLYGYTF. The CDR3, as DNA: TGCGCCAGCAGCTTGGATCCCGGGACAGGACTCTATGGCTACACCTTC. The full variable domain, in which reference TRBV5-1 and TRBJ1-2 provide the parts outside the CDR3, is KAGVTQTPRYLIKTRGQQVTLSCSPISGHRSVSWYQQTPGQGLQFLFEYFSETQRNKGNFPGRFSGRQFSNSRSEMNVSTLELGDSALYLCASSLDPGTGLYGYTFGSGTRLTVV.

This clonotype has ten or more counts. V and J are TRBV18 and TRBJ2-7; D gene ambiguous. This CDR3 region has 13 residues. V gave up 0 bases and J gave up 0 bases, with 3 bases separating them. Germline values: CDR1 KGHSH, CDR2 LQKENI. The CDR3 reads CASSPPGSYEQYV. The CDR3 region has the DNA TGTGCCAGCTCACCACCGGGCTCCTACGAGCAGTACGTC.

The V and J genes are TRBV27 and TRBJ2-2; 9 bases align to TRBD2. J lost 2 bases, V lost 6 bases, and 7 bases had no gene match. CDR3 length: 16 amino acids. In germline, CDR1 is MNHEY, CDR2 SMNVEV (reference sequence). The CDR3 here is CASSYLAGLNTGELFF. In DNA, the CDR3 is TGTGCCAGCAGCTATCTAGCGGGGCTAAACACCGGGGAGCTGTTTTTT.

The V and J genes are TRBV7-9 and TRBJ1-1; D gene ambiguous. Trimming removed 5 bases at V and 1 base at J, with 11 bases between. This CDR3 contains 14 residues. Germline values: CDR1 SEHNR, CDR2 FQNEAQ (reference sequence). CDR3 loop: CASSPIGRNTEAFF. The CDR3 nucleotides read TGTGCCAGCAGCCCTATAGGAAGGAACACTGAAGCTTTCTTT.

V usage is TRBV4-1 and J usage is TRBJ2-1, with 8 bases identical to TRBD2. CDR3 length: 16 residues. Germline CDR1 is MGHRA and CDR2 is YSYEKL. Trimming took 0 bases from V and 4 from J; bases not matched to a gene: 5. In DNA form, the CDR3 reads TGCGCCAGCAGCCAAGACGGGAGGGCCAGGTACAATGAGCAGTTCTTC. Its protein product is CASSQDGRARYNEQFF.

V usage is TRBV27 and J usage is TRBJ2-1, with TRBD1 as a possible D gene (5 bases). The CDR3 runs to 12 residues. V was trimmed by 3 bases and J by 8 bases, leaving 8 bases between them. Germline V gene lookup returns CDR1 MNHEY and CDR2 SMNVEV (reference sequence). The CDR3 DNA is TGTGCCAGCAGTTTTGGGGCCCATGAGCAGTTCTTC. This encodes CASSFGAHEQFF.

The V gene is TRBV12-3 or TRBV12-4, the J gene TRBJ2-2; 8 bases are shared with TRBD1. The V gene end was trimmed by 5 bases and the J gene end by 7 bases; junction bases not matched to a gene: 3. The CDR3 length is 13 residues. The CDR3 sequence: CASSIDRGGELFF. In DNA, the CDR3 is TGTGCCAGCAGTATTGACAGGGGCGGGGAGCTGTTTTTT.

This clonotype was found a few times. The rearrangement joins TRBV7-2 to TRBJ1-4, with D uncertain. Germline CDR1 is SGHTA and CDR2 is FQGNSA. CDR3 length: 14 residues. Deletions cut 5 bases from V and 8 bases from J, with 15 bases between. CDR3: CASSQRAVGEKLFF. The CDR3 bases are TGTGCCAGCAGCCAACGGGCAGTAGGGGAAAAACTGTTTTTT.

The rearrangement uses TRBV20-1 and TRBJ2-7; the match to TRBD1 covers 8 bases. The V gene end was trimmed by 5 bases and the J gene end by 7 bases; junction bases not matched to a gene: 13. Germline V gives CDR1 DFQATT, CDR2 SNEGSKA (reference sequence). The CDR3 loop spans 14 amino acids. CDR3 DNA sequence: TGCAGTGCTGGCCAGGGGGCCCTTTCCTGGGAGCAGTACTTC. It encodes CSAGQGALSWEQYF.

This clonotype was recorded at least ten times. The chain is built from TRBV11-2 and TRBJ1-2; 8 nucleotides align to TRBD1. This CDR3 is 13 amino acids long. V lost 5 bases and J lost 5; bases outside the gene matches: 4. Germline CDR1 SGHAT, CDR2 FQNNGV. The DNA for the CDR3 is TGTGCCAGCAGCAGGACAGGGAAATATGGCTACACCTTC. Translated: CASSRTGKYGYTF.

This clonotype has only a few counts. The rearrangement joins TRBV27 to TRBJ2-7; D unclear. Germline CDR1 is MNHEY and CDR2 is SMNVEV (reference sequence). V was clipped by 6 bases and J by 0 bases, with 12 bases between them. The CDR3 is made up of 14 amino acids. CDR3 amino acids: CASSSRPSSYEQYV. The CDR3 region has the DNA TGTGCCAGCAGCTCCAGGCCCAGCTCCTACGAGCAGTACGTC.

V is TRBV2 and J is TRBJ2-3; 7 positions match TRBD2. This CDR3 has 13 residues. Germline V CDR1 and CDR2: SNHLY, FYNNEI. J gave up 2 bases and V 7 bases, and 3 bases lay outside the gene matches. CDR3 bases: TGTGCCAGCATCCGGGACTACACAGATACGCAGTATTTT. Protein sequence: CASIRDYTDTQYF.

CDR3 loop: CSAPSTDTQYF. DNA of the CDR3: TGCAGTGCACCCAGCACAGATACGCAGTATTTT. V usage is TRBV20-1 and J usage is TRBJ2-3, with D unresolved. The germline V gene encodes CDR1 DFQATT and CDR2 SNEGSKA (reference sequence). V was pared by 6 bases and J by 0 bases, with 4 bases between. The CDR3 sequence is 11 residues long.